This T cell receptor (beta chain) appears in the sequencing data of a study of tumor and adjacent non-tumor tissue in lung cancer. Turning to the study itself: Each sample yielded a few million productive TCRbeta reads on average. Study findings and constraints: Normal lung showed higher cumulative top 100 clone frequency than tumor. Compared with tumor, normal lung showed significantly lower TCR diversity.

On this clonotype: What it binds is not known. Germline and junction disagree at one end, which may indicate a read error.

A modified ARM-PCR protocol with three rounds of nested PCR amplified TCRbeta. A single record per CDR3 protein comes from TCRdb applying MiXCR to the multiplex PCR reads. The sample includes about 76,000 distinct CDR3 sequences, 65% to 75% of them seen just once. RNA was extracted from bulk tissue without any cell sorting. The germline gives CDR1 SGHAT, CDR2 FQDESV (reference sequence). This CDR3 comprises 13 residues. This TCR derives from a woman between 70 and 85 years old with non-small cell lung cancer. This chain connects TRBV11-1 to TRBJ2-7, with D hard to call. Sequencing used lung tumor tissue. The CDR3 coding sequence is TGTGCCAGCAGCTTAGCAGGTGACTTAGCTAGGTTCTTC. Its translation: CASSLAGDLARFF.